The TCR beta chain described here comes from a study of blood T cell repertoires in COVID-19. Study-wide background: Acute and convalescent COVID-19 samples came from the United States, Italy and Spain. The cDNA or gDNA used as material had been derived from T cells, B-cell-depleted T cells, or PBMCs.

Per the original methods: Amplification from reference gene primers served as the basis for estimated nucleated cell counts. Sequencing used immunoSEQ multiplex PCR; TCRdb keeps in-frame clones, though not all of them. V and J calls and clone size are those listed in that table; D and trimming were worked out from the DNA. The data show roughly 300,000 clones, around 88% seen once. The CDR3 loop spans 16 amino acids. V lost 1 base and J 0 bases, leaving 10 bases between the germline ends. CDR1 and CDR2 from the germline V gene are KGHSH and LQKENI. The sequenced material came from peripheral blood. The sequence came from a woman in her forties or fifties with acute or convalescent COVID-19. This chain links TRBV18 with TRBJ1-3; D perhaps matches TRBD1 (6 bases). CDR3 sequence reads: CASSPQGTISGNTIYF. For the CDR3, the DNA is TGTGCCAGCTCACCACAGGGGACAATCTCTGGAAACACCATATATTTT.